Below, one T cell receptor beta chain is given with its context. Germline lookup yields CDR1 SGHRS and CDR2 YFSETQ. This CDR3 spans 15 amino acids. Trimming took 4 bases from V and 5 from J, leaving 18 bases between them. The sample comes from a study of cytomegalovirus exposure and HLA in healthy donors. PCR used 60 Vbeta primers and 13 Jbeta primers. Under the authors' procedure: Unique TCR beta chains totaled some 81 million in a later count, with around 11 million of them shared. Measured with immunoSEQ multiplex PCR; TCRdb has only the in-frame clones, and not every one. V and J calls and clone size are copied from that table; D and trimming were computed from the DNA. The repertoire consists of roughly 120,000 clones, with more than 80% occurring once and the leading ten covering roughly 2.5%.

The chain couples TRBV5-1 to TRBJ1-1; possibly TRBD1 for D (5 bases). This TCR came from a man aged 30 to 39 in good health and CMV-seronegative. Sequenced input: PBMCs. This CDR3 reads CASSLGQGMRTEAFF. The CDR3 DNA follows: TGCGCCAGCAGCCTGGGGCAGGGTATGAGGACTGAAGCTTTCTTT.